This entry is about one T cell receptor (beta chain). Its antigen remains unidentified. A read error may be the cause here, since a much bigger clone is one base away. This specimen belongs to a study of tumor-infiltrating lymphocytes in primary liver carcinoma. Study overall: The patients had histopathologically diagnosed primary liver carcinoma, and their disease was treated by surgical resection. General study results and limits: The study found a significantly higher top-250-clone fraction in tumors than in blood (p = 0.039).

The V gene's germline CDR1 is SQVTM and CDR2 ANQGSEA. The CDR3 is 14 amino acids. Alongside blood RNA obtained from unsorted whole blood, germline DNA was also extracted. Synthesis of TCR beta cDNA was carried out from approximately 0.55 ug total RNA with a constant-region primer. Researchers made the TCR beta libraries by running three nested multiplex PCR rounds with slightly modified ARM-PCR. Rounds one and two of PCR, each of 10 cycles, were primed with TRBV1-TRBV30 forward primers and a C-beta reverse primer. TCRdb called the multiplex PCR reads again in MiXCR, with one record for every CDR3 protein. This repertoire shows 150,000 to 200,000 distinct CDR3 sequences, 60% found once; its top ten account for less than 75%.

The sequence was collected from a man aged 40-50 years with primary liver carcinoma and hepatitis B virus infection. The sequenced sample consisted of peripheral blood. The chain uses TRBV29-1 and TRBJ2-7; no reliable D call. The CDR3 spells CSIEESTGPYEQYF. The CDR3 bases are TGCAGCATTGAGGAATCCACCGGGCCCTACGAGCAGTACTTC.